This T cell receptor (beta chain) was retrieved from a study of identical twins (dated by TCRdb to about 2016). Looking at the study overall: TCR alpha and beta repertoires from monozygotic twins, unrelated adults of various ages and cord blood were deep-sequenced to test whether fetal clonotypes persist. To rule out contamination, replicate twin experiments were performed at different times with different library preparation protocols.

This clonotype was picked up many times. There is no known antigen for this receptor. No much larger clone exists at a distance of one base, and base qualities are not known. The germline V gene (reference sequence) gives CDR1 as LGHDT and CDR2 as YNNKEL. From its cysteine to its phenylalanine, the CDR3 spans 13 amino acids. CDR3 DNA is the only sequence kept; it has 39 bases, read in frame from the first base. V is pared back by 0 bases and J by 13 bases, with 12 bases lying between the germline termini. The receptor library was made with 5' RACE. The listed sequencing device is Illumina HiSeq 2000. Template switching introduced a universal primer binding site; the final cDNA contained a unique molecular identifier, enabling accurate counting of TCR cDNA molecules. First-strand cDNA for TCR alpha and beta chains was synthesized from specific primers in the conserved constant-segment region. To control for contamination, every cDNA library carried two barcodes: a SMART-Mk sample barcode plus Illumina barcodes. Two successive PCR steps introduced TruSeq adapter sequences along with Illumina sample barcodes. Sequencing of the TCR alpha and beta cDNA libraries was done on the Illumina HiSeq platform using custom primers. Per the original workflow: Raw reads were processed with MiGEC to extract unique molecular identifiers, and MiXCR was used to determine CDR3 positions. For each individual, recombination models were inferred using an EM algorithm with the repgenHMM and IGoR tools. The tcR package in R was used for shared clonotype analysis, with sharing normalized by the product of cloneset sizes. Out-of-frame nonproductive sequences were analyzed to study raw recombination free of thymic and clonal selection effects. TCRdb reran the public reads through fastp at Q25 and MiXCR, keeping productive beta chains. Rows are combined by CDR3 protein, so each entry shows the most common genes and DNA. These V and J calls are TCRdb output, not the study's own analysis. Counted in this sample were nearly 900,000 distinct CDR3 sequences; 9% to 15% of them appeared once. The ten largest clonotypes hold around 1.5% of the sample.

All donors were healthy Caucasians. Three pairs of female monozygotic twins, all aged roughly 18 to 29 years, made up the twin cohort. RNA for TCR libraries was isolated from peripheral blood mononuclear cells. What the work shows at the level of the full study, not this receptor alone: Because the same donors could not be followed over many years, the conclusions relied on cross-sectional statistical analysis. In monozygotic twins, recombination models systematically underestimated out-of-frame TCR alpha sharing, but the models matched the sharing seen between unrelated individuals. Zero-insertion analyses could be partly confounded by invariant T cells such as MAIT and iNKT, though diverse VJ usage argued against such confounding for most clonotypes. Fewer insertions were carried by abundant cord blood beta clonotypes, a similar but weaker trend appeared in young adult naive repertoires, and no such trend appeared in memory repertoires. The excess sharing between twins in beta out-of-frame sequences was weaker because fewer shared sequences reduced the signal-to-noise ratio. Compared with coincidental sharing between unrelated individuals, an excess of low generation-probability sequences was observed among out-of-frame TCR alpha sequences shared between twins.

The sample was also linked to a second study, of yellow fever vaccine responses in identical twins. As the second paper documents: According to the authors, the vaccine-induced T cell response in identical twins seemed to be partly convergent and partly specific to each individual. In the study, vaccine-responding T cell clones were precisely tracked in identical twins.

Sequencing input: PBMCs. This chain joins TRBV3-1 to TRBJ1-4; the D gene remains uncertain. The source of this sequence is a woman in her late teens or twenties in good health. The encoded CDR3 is CASSQDPARRLFF. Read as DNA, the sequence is TGTGCCAGCAGCCAAGACCCCGCCCGAAGACTGTTTTTT.